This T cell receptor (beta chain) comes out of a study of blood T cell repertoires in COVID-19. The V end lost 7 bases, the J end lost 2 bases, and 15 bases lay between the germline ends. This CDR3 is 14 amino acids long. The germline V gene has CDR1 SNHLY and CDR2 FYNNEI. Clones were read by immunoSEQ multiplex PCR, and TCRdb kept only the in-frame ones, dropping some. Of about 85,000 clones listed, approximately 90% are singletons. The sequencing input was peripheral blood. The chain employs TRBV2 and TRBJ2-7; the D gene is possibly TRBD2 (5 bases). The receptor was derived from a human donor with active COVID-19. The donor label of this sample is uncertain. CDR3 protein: CASTGVRPTYEQYF. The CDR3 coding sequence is TGTGCCAGCACCGGGGTCCGTCCGACCTACGAGCAGTACTTC.